These 10 T cell receptor beta chains came from one sample sequenced in a study of T cell responses to AZD1222 COVID-19 vaccine. Measured with immunoSEQ multiplex PCR; TCRdb has only the in-frame clones, and not every one. There are more than 95,000 clones in the sample; about nine tenths occur only once, and 45% lies in the top ten. This material consisted of peripheral blood, taken on day 0 of AZD1222 vaccination. The receptors come from an adult in good health.

The sample holds one count of this clone. The chain carries TRBV5-6 and TRBJ1-4; 7 bases match TRBD1. Germline V gene data show CDR1 as SGHDT and CDR2 as YYEEEE. V dropped 4 bases and J dropped 0; count of bases not matched to a gene: 12. The CDR3 spans 18 residues. CDR3 sequence: CASSQFGTAPATNEKLFF. The CDR3 bases are TGTGCCAGCAGCCAATTTGGGACAGCCCCTGCAACTAATGAAAAACTGTTTTTT.

CDR3 sequence (DNA): TGTGCCAGCAGCTTGGCGGGGAATGAGCAGTTCTTC. This gives the protein CASSLAGNEQFF. J is TRBJ2-1 and V is TRBV5-8; possible D gene TRBD2, 5 bases. CDR1 is SGHTS, CDR2 YDEGEE, per germline. The V and J ends lost 0 bases and 7 bases respectively, with 5 bases between them. This CDR3 has 12 residues.

V gene TRBV19 combines with J gene TRBJ1-4; D uncertain. V lost 5 bases, J lost 4 bases, and 11 bases lay in between. Germline lookup yields CDR1 LNHDA and CDR2 SQIVND (reference sequence). This CDR3 is 14 amino acids long. CDR3 DNA: TGTGCCAGTAGTCGCGAGACCCATAATGAAAAACTGTTTTTT. Protein product: CASSRETHNEKLFF.

The chain employs TRBV7-9 and TRBJ2-5, with 8 nucleotides matching TRBD1. The CDR3 contains 14 residues. V lost 6 bases, J lost 1 base, and 4 bases stayed unmatched. The germline V gene has CDR1 SEHNR and CDR2 FQNEAQ (reference sequence). CDR3 residues: CASRLTGAQETQYF. The DNA for the CDR3 is TGTGCCAGCAGGCTGACAGGGGCCCAAGAGACCCAGTACTTC.

The chain couples TRBV27 to TRBJ1-2, with 8 bases fitting TRBD1. The CDR3 consists of 14 residues. CDR1 and CDR2 from the germline V gene are MNHEY and SMNVEV (reference sequence). The J segment lost 4 bases and the V segment lost 5 bases, leaving 6 bases of the junction unmatched. This CDR3 reads CASSPGTGVYGYTF. CDR3 bases: TGTGCCAGCAGTCCCGGGACAGGAGTCTATGGCTACACCTTC.

V and J are TRBV2 and TRBJ1-5; TRBD1 is a possible D gene (6 bases). V lost 5 bases, J lost 2 bases, and 13 bases lay in between. The CDR3 extends over 15 amino acids. CDR1 is SNHLY, CDR2 FYNNEI, per germline. CDR3 sequence reads: CASSTDRGGNQPQHF. Here the CDR3 DNA reads TGTGCCAGCAGTACGGACAGAGGGGGCAATCAGCCCCAGCATTTT.

This clone was found once. The chain joins TRBV7-2 to TRBJ2-5; the D gene could be TRBD1 or TRBD2 (5 bases each). The ends were cut back, 4 bases at V and 1 base at J, with 7 bases in the middle. The CDR3 runs to 13 residues. Germline CDR1 is SGHTA and CDR2 is FQGNSA. The chain's CDR3 is CASSSGAQETQYF. The CDR3 DNA sequence: TGTGCCAGCAGCTCCGGGGCCCAAGAGACCCAGTACTTC. The whole variable domain, remainder taken from reference TRBV7-2 and TRBJ2-5, is GAGVSQSPSNKVTEKGKDVELRCDPISGHTALYWYRQSLGQGLEFLIYFQGNSAPDKSGLPSDRFSAERTGGSVSTLTIQRTQQEDSAVYLCASSSGAQETQYFGPGTRLLVL.

The J gene is TRBJ2-5, the V gene TRBV24-1, with 14 positions matching TRBD2. Germline V lookup: CDR1 KGHDR, CDR2 SFDVKD. CDR3 length: 16 residues. V trimming: 6 bases; J trimming: 3 bases; junction bases outside the gene matches: 5. CDR3 amino acids: CATSLRGLAGEETQYF. The DNA of the CDR3 is TGTGCCACCAGTCTCAGGGGACTAGCGGGGGAAGAGACCCAGTACTTC.

The rearrangement uses TRBV6-5 and TRBJ2-7, with D unclear. The CDR3 consists of 14 residues. Germline V gives CDR1 MNHEY, CDR2 SVGAGI. V was shortened by 6 bases and J by 4 bases, with 16 bases between the two germline ends. As DNA, the CDR3 is TGTGCCAGCAGGGATGACATGGGTCTATACGAGCAGTACTTC. Translated, it gives CASRDDMGLYEQYF.

The chain couples TRBV18 to TRBJ2-7; no clear D. The CDR3 has 13 residues. CDR1 is KGHSH and CDR2 is LQKENI in the germline V gene. Between the trimmed V and J ends, which lost 6 bases and 2 bases, there was a span of 11 bases. The DNA for the CDR3 is TGTGCCAGCTCGGGTGGGCAGGCCTACGAGCAGTACTTC. The encoded protein is CASSGGQAYEQYF.